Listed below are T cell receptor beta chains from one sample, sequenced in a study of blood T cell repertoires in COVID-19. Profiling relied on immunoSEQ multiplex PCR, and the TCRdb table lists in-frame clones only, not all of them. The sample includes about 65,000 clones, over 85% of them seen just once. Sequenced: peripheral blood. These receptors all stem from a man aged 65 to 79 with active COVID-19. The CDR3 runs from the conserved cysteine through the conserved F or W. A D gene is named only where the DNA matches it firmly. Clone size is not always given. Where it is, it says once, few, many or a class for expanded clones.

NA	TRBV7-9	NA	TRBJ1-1	TGTGCCAGCAGCCCAGGAGCGGTTGAAGCTTTCTTT	CASSPGAVEAFF
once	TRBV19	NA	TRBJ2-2	TGTGCCAGTAGTATCGGACGCAGGGAAACCGGGGAGCTGTTTTTT	CASSIGRRETGELFF
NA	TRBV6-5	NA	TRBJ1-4	TGTGCCAGCATGGCTGGCTGGGGGGAAAATGAAAAACTGTTTTTT	CASMAGWGENEKLFF
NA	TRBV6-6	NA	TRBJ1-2	TGTGCCAGCAGTTCGCCGACAGCCGGCTATGGCTACACCTTC	CASSSPTAGYGYTF
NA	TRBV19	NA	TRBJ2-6	TGTGCCAGTAGTATAGCGTCAGGTGGGGCCAACGTCCTGACTTTC	CASSIASGGANVLTF
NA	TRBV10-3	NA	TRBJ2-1	TGTGCCTCCGGGTTTGGGTCCTACAATGAGCAGTTCTTC	CASGFGSYNEQFF
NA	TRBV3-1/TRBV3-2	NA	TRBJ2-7	TGTGCCAGCAGCCAGGGGGCCAACTACGAGCAGTACTTC	CASSQGANYEQYF
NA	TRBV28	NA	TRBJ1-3	TGTGCCAGCAGTTTTAGGCCCAGGGGAACTGGAAACACCATATATTTT	CASSFRPRGTGNTIYF
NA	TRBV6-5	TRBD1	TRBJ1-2	TGTGCCAGCAGTCGGGGACAGAATGGCTACACCTTC	CASSRGQNGYTF
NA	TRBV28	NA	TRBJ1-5	TGTGCCAGCAGTTTAGCGGCAGATAATCAGCCCCAGCATTTT	CASSLAADNQPQHF
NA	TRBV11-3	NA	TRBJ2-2	TGTGCCAGCAGCTTAGACGGGCTGAGTAGGAGGACCGGGGAGCTGTTTTTT	CASSLDGLSRRTGELFF
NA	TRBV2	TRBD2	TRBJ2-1	TGTGCCAGCAGACTTACCCGGGGGGGTGGCAGTGAGCAGTTCTTC	CASRLTRGGGSEQFF
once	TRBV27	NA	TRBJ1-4	TGTGCCAGCAGTTTATCGGGTCCCGGGACATTTGCAACTAATGAAAAACTGTTTTTT	CASSLSGPGTFATNEKLFF
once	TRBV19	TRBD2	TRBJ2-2	TGTGCCAGTAGTTCTTGGGGGGGCACCGGGGAGCTGTTTTTT	CASSSWGGTGELFF
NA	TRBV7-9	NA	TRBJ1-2	TGTGCCAGCAGCTCTGACAATAACTATGGCTACACCTTC	CASSSDNNYGYTF
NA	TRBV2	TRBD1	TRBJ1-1	TGTGCCAGCACAAAACAGGGGGCCGACACTGAAGCTTTCTTT	CASTKQGADTEAFF
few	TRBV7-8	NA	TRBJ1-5	TGTGCCAGCAGCCTGAAGGGGAACAATCAGCCCCAGCATTTT	CASSLKGNNQPQHF
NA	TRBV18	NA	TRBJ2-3	TGTGCCAGCTCACCAGCCCGGAGCACAGATACGCAGTATTTT	CASSPARSTDTQYF
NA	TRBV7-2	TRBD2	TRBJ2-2	TGTGCCAGCAGCCCAGGACTAGCTGGGAGCACCGGGGAGCTGTTTTTT	CASSPGLAGSTGELFF
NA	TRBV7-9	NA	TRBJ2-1	TGTGCCAGCAGCTTTCACCCAGGGTCGTTCTTC	CASSFHPGSFF
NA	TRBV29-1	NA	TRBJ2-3	TGCAGCGGGTCTAAGGGGAGGAGCACAGATACGCAGTATTTT	CSGSKGRSTDTQYF
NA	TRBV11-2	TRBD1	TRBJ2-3	TGTGCCAGCAGCTTAGAGGAAACGGGGACAGGGGACGCAGATACGCAGTATTTT	CASSLEETGTGDADTQYF
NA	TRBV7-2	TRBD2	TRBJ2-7	TGTGCCAGCACTACTAGCGGGGGGGTAGTGGAGCAGTACTTC	CASTTSGGVVEQYF
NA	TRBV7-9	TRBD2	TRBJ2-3	TGTGCCAGCAGCACCCCCAACGGCGGGGGTACAGATACGCAGTATTTT	CASSTPNGGGTDTQYF
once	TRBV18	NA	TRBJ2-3	TGTGCCAGCTCGCCCGGGGGAGATACGCAGTATTTT	CASSPGGDTQYF